This TCR beta chain was sequenced in a study of T-cell reconstitution after alpha-beta-depleted transplantation in children. Broader study findings: The high TCRbeta diversity at day 60 in some patients came from surviving recipient T cells and thymic progenitors.

Unique molecular identifiers were incorporated when the TCRbeta library was constructed. TCRdb called the PCR reads again in MiXCR, with one record for every CDR3 protein. The top ten clones hold approximately 30% of a sample with 200,000 to 250,000 distinct CDR3 sequences, roughly a tenth of them seen once. This clonotype was found many times. The antigen remains unidentified. This TCR came from a child under three years old with acute myeloid leukemia, due to receive a stem cell transplant. The specimen was PBMCs, collected before TCRalphabeta/CD19-depleted stem cell transplant.

The CDR3 nucleotides are TGCGCCAGCAGCTTCGGGGGCGCCGGACGGGTAGAAGCTTTCTTT. Translating gives CASSFGGAGRVEAFF. The chain combines TRBV5-1 with TRBJ1-1, with a weak D call TRBD1 (6 bases). The V gene lost 2 bases and the J gene lost 8 bases, with 19 bases spanning the gap. The germline V gene encodes CDR1 SGHRS and CDR2 YFSETQ. The CDR3 totals 15 residues. Using reference TRBV5-1 and TRBJ1-1 for the parts outside the CDR3, the full variable domain is KAGVTQTPRYLIKTRGQQVTLSCSPISGHRSVSWYQQTPGQGLQFLFEYFSETQRNKGNFPGRFSGRQFSNSRSEMNVSTLELGDSALYLCASSFGGAGRVEAFFGQGTRLTVV.